This entry lists 4 T cell receptor beta chains sequenced from one sample in a study of Graves' ophthalmopathy and Graves' hyperthyroidism. From RNA, the CDR3 regions of TCR beta chains were amplified and sequenced. First-round RT-PCR employed HTBI primers, with a second-round multiplex PCR after it. MiXCR, run by TCRdb on the multiplex PCR reads, gives a single entry per CDR3 protein. This repertoire shows 300,000 to 500,000 distinct CDR3 sequences, approximately 15% found once; its top ten account for roughly 7%. The sample comprised peripheral blood. These receptors were collected from a woman aged 18-30 years with stable Graves' hyperthyroidism.

At least ten counts were recorded for this clonotype. This chain links TRBV6-2 or TRBV6-3 with TRBJ1-2; 9 positions agree with TRBD1. Germline CDR1 reads MNHEY; CDR2 reads SVGEGT. V lost 5 bases to trimming and J lost 0 bases; unmatched junction nucleotides: 10. CDR3 size: 17 residues. Here the CDR3 reads CASSPRDRVRANYGYTF. CDR3 coding DNA: TGTGCCAGCAGTCCGAGGGACAGGGTTCGAGCTAACTATGGCTACACCTTC.

This clonotype occurred many times. The chain has TRBV5-1 and TRBJ1-1, with D maybe TRBD1 (6 bases). Germline CDR1 reads SGHRS; CDR2 reads YFSETQ. This CDR3 has 16 residues. Trimming removed 3 bases from V and 6 bases from J, with 21 bases in between. The CDR3 spells CASSSLAGGDVAEAFF. The CDR3 coding sequence is TGCGCCAGCAGCTCCCTTGCGGGGGGCGACGTGGCTGAAGCTTTCTTT.

The rearrangement joins TRBV6-1 to TRBJ1-2, with 7 bases aligning to TRBD1. The CDR3 runs 16 residues. Trimming took 2 bases from V and 1 from J; bases not matched to a gene: 7. Germline CDR1 and CDR2: MNHNS and SASEGT. The CDR3 region has the DNA TGTGCCAGCAGTGAAACCACAGGGGCCTATAACTATGGCTACACCTTC. Protein sequence: CASSETTGAYNYGYTF.

A note on this clonotype: The junction departs from the called germline gene at one end, perhaps through a read error. This chain uses TRBV19 with TRBJ2-7; TRBD1 matches at 7 bases. The CDR3 spans 14 residues. Per the germline V gene, CDR1 is LNHDA and CDR2 is SQIVND (reference sequence). The CDR3 DNA reads TGTGCCAGTATCCCTCGACAGGGAGTGGGCGAGCAGTGCTTC. Protein: CASIPRQGVGEQCF.